Shown below are 10 T cell receptor beta chains from a single sample sequenced in a study of post-analysis software for immune sequencing data. General observations from the study: When patients were compared with controls, 4 or 5 TRBV segments were more frequent, TRBV5-6, TRBV5-1 and TRBV20-1 among them.

These receptors' targets are unknown. Incorporated into the TCR beta cDNA libraries were unique molecular identifiers, which served to reduce PCR and sequencing biases. TCRdb re-analysed the PCR reads in MiXCR, keeping a single row per CDR3 protein. Of roughly 600,000 distinct CDR3 sequences listed, about 40% are singletons. The sequenced sample was blood. The receptor set was obtained from a girl aged 5-17 years with multiple sclerosis.

This chain links TRBV11-2 with TRBJ2-4, with a tentative D call TRBD2 (5 bases). The germline gives CDR1 SGHAT, CDR2 FQNNGV. The length of the CDR3 is 15 residues. Trimming shortened V by 1 base and J by 3 bases, and 10 bases separated the two germline ends. CDR3 region: CASSLVGIVKNIQYF. CDR3 in DNA: TGTGCCAGCAGCTTAGTCGGGATAGTCAAAAACATTCAGTACTTC.

This clonotype was recorded a few times. The CDR3 spells CASSLDGNPSDTQYF. In DNA form, the CDR3 reads TGTGCCAGCAGCTTAGACGGGAATCCTTCAGATACGCAGTATTTT. V and J are TRBV11-2 and TRBJ2-3; possible D gene TRBD2, 5 bases. CDR3 length: 15 residues. Germline V lookup: CDR1 SGHAT, CDR2 FQNNGV. V lost 0 bases to trimming and J lost 4 bases, with 11 bases between them.

V gene TRBV7-6 combines with J gene TRBJ2-7; perhaps TRBD1 as D (5 bases). CDR1 and CDR2 (germline): SGHVS, FNYEAQ. Between the trimmed V and J ends, which lost 1 base and 0 bases, there was a span of 13 bases. This CDR3 contains 16 residues. Here the CDR3 reads CASSLVLTRDSYEQYF. DNA for the CDR3: TGTGCCAGCAGCTTAGTACTGACCAGGGACTCCTACGAGCAGTACTTC.

In regard to this clonotype: With a much larger clone just one base away, this may be a read error. The CDR3 bases are TGCGCCAGCAGCGACGGGACAGGGGGCTATGGCTGCACCTTC. This sequence encodes CASSDGTGGYGCTF. The chain combines TRBV5-1 with TRBJ1-2; 12 positions match TRBD1. CDR1 is SGHRS, CDR2 YFSETQ, per germline. The length of the CDR3 is 14 residues.

CDR3: CASSYKPASTDTQYF. CDR3 DNA: TGTGCCAGCAGTTACAAGCCAGCTAGCACAGATACGCAGTATTTT. The genes are TRBV6-5 and TRBJ2-3; no clear D gene. Germline V CDR1 and CDR2: MNHEY, SVGAGI. Trimming shortened V by 2 bases and J by 0 bases, and 9 bases separated the two germline ends. The CDR3 is made up of 15 amino acids.

This clonotype was seen a handful of times. The chain carries TRBV6-1 and TRBJ1-2; D not certain. Trimming left V 6 bases short and J 4 bases short, with 18 bases between. CDR1 MNHNS and CDR2 SASEGT come from the germline V gene. The CDR3 sequence is 15 residues long. CDR3: CASRAAPGVLYGYTF. The CDR3, as DNA: TGTGCCAGCAGAGCCGCGCCAGGCGTTCTCTATGGCTACACCTTC.

V usage is TRBV5-1 and J usage is TRBJ2-5, with D uncertain. There are 14 residues in the CDR3. Germline CDR1 is SGHRS and CDR2 is YFSETQ. V lost 2 bases, J lost 1 base, and 9 bases lay in between. The CDR3 protein is CASSFNSPQETQYF. The DNA for the CDR3 is TGCGCCAGCAGCTTTAACAGTCCCCAAGAGACCCAGTACTTC.

This clonotype was seen a handful of times. This chain links TRBV28 with TRBJ2-7; perhaps TRBD2 as D (6 bases). The germline CDR1 and CDR2 sequences are MDHEN and SYDVKM. This CDR3 is 15 amino acids long. V was trimmed by 4 bases and J by 0 bases, leaving 13 bases between them. The CDR3 region is CASSSPGGSSYEQYF. The CDR3 DNA sequence: TGTGCCAGCAGTTCTCCAGGAGGGAGCTCCTACGAGCAGTACTTC.

This chain links TRBV5-1 with TRBJ2-1; 9 bases match TRBD1. The CDR3 has 19 residues. Trimming at V came to 0 bases and at J to 0 bases, leaving 10 bases not matched to a gene. Per germline, CDR1 SGHRS and CDR2 YFSETQ. The CDR3 DNA reads TGCGCCAGCAGCTTGGGTACAGGGGGCTCTCTAAGCTCCTACAATGAGCAGTTCTTC. Its translation is CASSLGTGGSLSSYNEQFF.

This chain joins TRBV20-1 and TRBJ2-1; 12 nucleotides line up with TRBD2. The CDR3 consists of 18 residues. CDR1 DFQATT and CDR2 SNEGSKA come from the germline V gene (reference sequence). The ends lost 3 bases at V and 8 bases at J; junction bases unmatched: 17. Here the CDR3 reads CSASRLAGVTVPSDEQFF. Written as DNA, the CDR3 is TGCAGTGCTAGTAGACTAGCGGGAGTTACGGTCCCTTCCGATGAGCAGTTCTTC.